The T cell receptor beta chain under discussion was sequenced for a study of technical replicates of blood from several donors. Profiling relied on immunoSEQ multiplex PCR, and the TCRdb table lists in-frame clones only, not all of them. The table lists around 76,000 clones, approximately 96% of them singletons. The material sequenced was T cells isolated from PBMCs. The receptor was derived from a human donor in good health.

The CDR3 region has the DNA TGTGCTAGTCGGGATGTAGGGGGCCCGGGATCCTACGAGCAGTACTTC. Translation: CASRDVGGPGSYEQYF. This sequence joins TRBV12-5 and TRBJ2-7; 7 bases are shared with TRBD1. V shed 8 bases and J 1 base; nucleotides not matched to a gene: 14. Germline values: CDR1 LGHNT, CDR2 FRNRAP. The CDR3 runs 16 residues.